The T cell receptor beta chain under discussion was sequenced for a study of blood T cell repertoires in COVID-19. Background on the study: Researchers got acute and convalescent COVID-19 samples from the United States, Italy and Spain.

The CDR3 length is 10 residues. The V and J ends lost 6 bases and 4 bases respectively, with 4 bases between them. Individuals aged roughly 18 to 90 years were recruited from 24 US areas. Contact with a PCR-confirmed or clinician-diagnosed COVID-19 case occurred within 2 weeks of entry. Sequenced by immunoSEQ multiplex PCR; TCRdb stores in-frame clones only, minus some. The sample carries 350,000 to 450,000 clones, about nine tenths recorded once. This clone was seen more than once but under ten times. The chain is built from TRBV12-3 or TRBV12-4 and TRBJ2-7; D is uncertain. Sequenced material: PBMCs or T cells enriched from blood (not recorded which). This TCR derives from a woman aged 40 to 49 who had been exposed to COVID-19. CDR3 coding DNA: TGTGCCAGCAGCCTTTACGAGCAGTACTTC. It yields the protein CASSLYEQYF.